This T cell receptor (beta chain) appears in the sequencing data of a study of cytotoxic CD8 clonotypes in ibrutinib-treated CLL. Deep sequencing aimed at 1 in 200,000 to 1 in 1 million T cells' resolution. Some clones are missing from TCRdb's copy, which holds only in-frame ones; the method was immunoSEQ multiplex PCR. The table includes about 140,000 clones, around 81% detected once. Per germline, CDR1 MDHEN and CDR2 SYDVKM. The CDR3 runs 17 residues. V lost 5 bases to trimming and J lost 2 bases; unmatched junction nucleotides: 13. As to this clone: No antigen is known for it.

Broader study findings: Among the clonotypes, public ones were uncommon and contracted or held stable on treatment.

This specimen consisted of PBMCs, obtained after 36 months of ibrutinib treatment. The sequence derives from a human donor with chronic lymphocytic leukemia. The chain has TRBV28 and TRBJ1-1; the match to TRBD1 covers 8 bases. The CDR3 region is CASSPPRTGNFNTEAFF. The CDR3, as DNA: TGTGCCAGCAGTCCCCCCCGGACAGGGAACTTTAACACTGAAGCTTTCTTT.